The source of this T cell receptor beta chain is a study of blood T cell repertoires in COVID-19. Study at large: COVID-19 samples from acute and convalescent phases originated in the United States, Italy and Spain. Sources were T cells, B-cell-depleted T cells, or PBMCs; the material itself was cDNA or gDNA.

In the original workflow: How many nucleated cells were present was estimated from reference gene primer amplification. Some clones are missing from TCRdb's copy, which holds only in-frame ones; the method was immunoSEQ multiplex PCR. V and J calls plus clone size are reproduced from that table; the DNA served to infer D and trimming. Of 80,000 to 100,000 clones detected, roughly nine tenths appear once; the ten largest clones hold around 1.5%. V trimming: 5 bases; J trimming: 2 bases; junction bases outside the gene matches: 0. This CDR3 spans 13 amino acids. This TCR derives from a human donor with active COVID-19. The donor label of this sample is uncertain. The specimen sequenced was peripheral blood. The rearrangement uses TRBV12-3 or TRBV12-4 and TRBJ1-5, with TRBD1 matching over 7 bases. This CDR3 is CASSDRGNQPQHF. The CDR3 DNA sequence: TGTGCCAGCAGTGACAGGGGCAATCAGCCCCAGCATTTT.